The present T cell receptor (beta chain) was sequenced within a study of T cell repertoires in cytomegalovirus infection. Overall study results and limits: Ex vivo, HLA-C-restricted CMV-specific TCR beta clonotypes prevailed over the rest of the response.

The CDR3 length is 15 residues. The junction had 9 bases not matched to a gene; V was cut back by 5 bases and J by 7 bases. CDR1 is SGHTA, CDR2 FQGNSA, per germline. This clonotype was counted ten times or more. Its antigen is not known. TCRdb processed the reads anew with MiXCR; each CDR3 protein has one entry. The profile covers 200,000 to 300,000 distinct CDR3 sequences, with 9% to 15% appearing a single time and roughly 1.7% taken by the ten largest. The TCR comes from a human donor in good health (CMV status not recorded). Some clones in this sample may be carry-over from other donors' samples. The sequenced sample consisted of PBMCs. V usage is TRBV7-2 and J usage is TRBJ1-4; 8 bases agree with TRBD1. CDR3 coding DNA: TGTGCCAGCAGCACCCGACAGGGGTCGGCTGAAAAACTGTTTTTT. This codes for CASSTRQGSAEKLFF.